The 22 T cell receptor beta chains in this list originate from one sample, sequenced in a study of blood T cell repertoires in COVID-19. The assay was immunoSEQ multiplex PCR, and TCRdb's table has in-frame clones only and misses some. The sample has about 140,000 clones; 75% to 85% are singletons. Sequencing was carried out using peripheral blood. All receptors come from a woman older than 75 with acute or convalescent COVID-19.

This rearrangement joins TRBV24-1 to TRBJ1-2; the D is unclear. The CDR3 is made up of 13 amino acids. Germline lookup yields CDR1 KGHDR and CDR2 SFDVKD. The germline V and J ends were trimmed by 5 bases and 7 bases, with 13 bases remaining between them. CDR3 sequence (DNA): TGTGCCACCAGTGGCCCCCAAGAGGTTGGCTACACCTTC. It is translated as CATSGPQEVGYTF.

V and J are TRBV6-5 and TRBJ2-1; D might be TRBD1 (8 bases). Germline V gene sequence: CDR1 MNHEY, CDR2 SVGAGI. There are 15 residues in the CDR3. The V and J ends lost 9 bases and 4 bases respectively, with 19 bases between them. In nucleotides, the CDR3 is TGTGCCAGTTTTAGAGGACAGGGACTATACAATGAGCAGTTCTTC. This gives the protein CASFRGQGLYNEQFF.

The V call is TRBV7-3, the J call TRBJ2-6; tentatively, D is TRBD2 (5 bases). The germline V gene encodes CDR1 SGHTA and CDR2 FQGTGA. This CDR3 has 17 amino acids. Trimming cost V 4 bases and J 4 bases, with 17 bases left between them. CDR3 region: CASSSEVRARGANVLTF. The CDR3 coding sequence is TGTGCCAGCAGCTCGGAGGTTAGGGCGCGGGGGGCCAACGTCCTGACTTTC.

The chain combines TRBV4-1 with TRBJ2-1; the match to TRBD2 covers 7 bases. Trimming removed 0 bases from V and 0 bases from J; junction bases left unmatched: 5. Germline V gene data show CDR1 as MGHRA and CDR2 as YSYEKL. The CDR3 sequence is 17 residues long. CDR3 DNA sequence: TGCGCCAGCAGCCAAGACGAGGGCGGGAGCTCCTACAATGAGCAGTTCTTC. Amino acids: CASSQDEGGSSYNEQFF.

The chain is built from TRBV10-3 and TRBJ1-4, with a possible D match to TRBD1 (6 bases). V lost 3 bases, J lost 8 bases, and 13 bases lay in between. Germline V gene lookup returns CDR1 ENHRY and CDR2 SYGVKD. The CDR3 is 14 amino acids. The CDR3 region is CAISEGGGDEKLFF. DNA of the CDR3: TGTGCCATCAGTGAAGGAGGGGGGGACGAAAAACTGTTTTTT.

V usage is TRBV6-2 or TRBV6-3 and J usage is TRBJ2-1; possible D gene TRBD2, 6 bases. Germline loops: CDR1 MNHEY, CDR2 SVGEGT. Trimming took off 0 bases at V and 4 bases at J, with 16 bases between the two ends. CDR3 size: 17 residues. DNA for the CDR3: TGTGCCAGCAGTTACTCAAAGTACGGGAGTTCTTACAATGAGCAGTTCTTC. Its protein is CASSYSKYGSSYNEQFF.

This clone was found once. The rearrangement joins TRBV6-1 to TRBJ1-1, with TRBD1 as a possible D gene (5 bases). Germline values: CDR1 MNHNS, CDR2 SASEGT. The CDR3 has 14 amino acids. V shed 2 bases and J shed 1 base, with 8 bases lying between them. Written as DNA, the CDR3 is TGTGCCAGCAGTGAAAGAAGGGGGAACACTGAAGCTTTCTTT. It encodes CASSERRGNTEAFF.

This sequence joins TRBV28 and TRBJ2-7, with D possibly being TRBD2 (6 bases). Germline-derived CDR1 and CDR2 are MDHEN and SYDVKM. This CDR3 has 13 residues. Trimming took 5 bases from V and 4 from J, leaving 12 bases between them. CDR3 in DNA: TGTGCCAGCAGTGTTAGCGGAGCTTACGAGCAGTACTTC. Translation: CASSVSGAYEQYF.

The CDR3 here is CASSQWGGLIIVGGGLFF. The DNA for the CDR3 is TGCGCCAGCAGTCAATGGGGAGGGCTTATTATAGTGGGGGGAGGGCTGTTTTTT. J is TRBJ2-2 and V is TRBV23-1, with 7 bases lining up with TRBD2. TRBV23-1 is reported as an ORF; its role is uncertain. The V and J ends lost 1 base and 13 bases, in that order; junction bases with no gene match: 21. The CDR3 is 18 residues long.

The gene calls are TRBV5-8 and TRBJ1-2; D is ambiguous. The V end lost 0 bases, the J end lost 6 bases, and 15 bases lay between the germline ends. The germline CDR1 and CDR2 sequences are SGHTS and YDEGEE. CDR3 length: 15 amino acids. CDR3 sequence reads: CASSLVAAKIHGYTF. Written as DNA, the CDR3 is TGTGCCAGCAGCTTGGTGGCAGCGAAGATTCATGGCTACACCTTC.

This rearrangement joins TRBV7-8 to TRBJ2-2, with D possibly being TRBD2 (6 bases). V dropped 5 bases and J dropped 5 bases, with 24 bases sitting between them. CDR3 length: 18 residues. Germline lookup yields CDR1 SGHVS and CDR2 FQNEAQ. Here the CDR3 DNA reads TGTGCCAGCAGCGGAAGAAACCGCGGGACTTATAAAACCGGGGAGCTGTTTTTT. It codes for CASSGRNRGTYKTGELFF.

This clone occurred a few times. The CDR3 DNA is TGTGCCTGGAGCACCGATCGGGTATTTGAAGCTTTCTTT. Encoded protein: CAWSTDRVFEAFF. The chain is built from TRBV30 and TRBJ1-1; the D is unclear. Germline V gene sequence: CDR1 GTSNPN, CDR2 SVGIG (reference sequence). V gave up 3 bases and J gave up 7 bases, with 15 bases separating them. There are 13 residues in the CDR3.

The chain uses TRBV28 and TRBJ2-3; the D gene is possibly TRBD2 (6 bases). Trimming removed 2 bases from V and 2 bases from J, with 14 bases in between. Germline loops: CDR1 MDHEN, CDR2 SYDVKM. The length of the CDR3 is 16 residues. The CDR3 nucleotides are TGTGCCAGCAGTTTAGCGGGACTTGGACTCACAGATACGCAGTATTTT. Translation: CASSLAGLGLTDTQYF.

DNA of the CDR3: TGTGCCACCGGACTAGCGGGGTGTGGACACGAGCAGTACTTC. Its translation: CATGLAGCGHEQYF. The V gene is TRBV5-3, the J gene TRBJ2-7; 12 positions agree with TRBD2. TRBV5-3 is sorted into the ORF group, with uncertain function. The CDR3 is 14 residues long. Trimming removed 9 bases from V and 5 bases from J; junction bases left unmatched: 9.

This CDR3 is CASSRRQGADTQYF. The CDR3, as DNA: TGTGCCAGCAGCCGTCGACAGGGGGCAGATACGCAGTATTTT. V and J are TRBV5-5 and TRBJ2-3, with 9 nucleotides matching TRBD1. The CDR3 covers 14 residues. Germline values: CDR1 SGHKS, CDR2 YYEKEE (reference sequence). After removal of 4 bases from V and 4 bases from J, the junction contained 4 bases not matched to a gene.

This chain connects TRBV19 to TRBJ2-7, with unresolved D. Germline V gene sequence: CDR1 LNHDA, CDR2 SQIVND (reference sequence). The CDR3 has 13 residues. Trimming removed 4 bases at V and 7 bases at J, with 14 bases between. CDR3 nucleotides: TGTGCCAGTAGTACGTCTGGTGTACGGGAGCAGTACTTC. This codes for CASSTSGVREQYF.

The genes are TRBV7-2 and TRBJ2-3; D call uncertain. The CDR3 contains 14 residues. Trimming took 0 bases from V and 0 from J, leaving 4 bases between them. Germline loops: CDR1 SGHTA, CDR2 FQGNSA. The CDR3 sequence: CASSLARSTDTQYF. As DNA, the CDR3 is TGTGCCAGCAGCTTAGCTCGGAGCACAGATACGCAGTATTTT.

The chain has TRBV6-5 and TRBJ2-5; TRBD1 is a possible D gene (7 bases). CDR3 length: 15 amino acids. Deletions cut 10 bases from V and 3 bases from J, with 21 bases between. CDR1 MNHEY and CDR2 SVGAGI come from the germline V gene. The CDR3 DNA sequence: TGTGCCACCCGCCGAGGGGGGACAGCGGAAGAGACCCAGTACTTC. Amino acids: CATRRGGTAEETQYF.

The rearrangement joins TRBV5-4 to TRBJ2-2, with TRBD2 matching over 9 bases. CDR1 is SGHNT, CDR2 YYREEE, per germline (reference sequence). This CDR3 has 19 residues. The junction had 14 bases not matched to a gene; V was cut back by 3 bases and J by 2 bases. The CDR3 spells CASSYRLTSGSLNTGELFF. In nucleotides, the CDR3 is TGTGCCAGCAGCTATAGGCTGACTAGCGGCTCTCTAAACACCGGGGAGCTGTTTTTT.

The genes are TRBV7-8 and TRBJ2-7, with TRBD2 matching over 7 bases. Trimming removed 4 bases from V and 3 bases from J; junction bases left unmatched: 12. CDR1 is SGHVS, CDR2 FQNEAQ, per germline. The CDR3 loop spans 16 amino acids. CDR3 in amino acids: CASSSWTRAPIYEQYF. The CDR3 DNA is TGTGCCAGCAGCTCCTGGACTAGGGCCCCCATCTACGAGCAGTACTTC.

Only a few counts were recorded for this clone. This chain joins TRBV25-1 and TRBJ2-7; no definite D call. Germline CDR1 reads MGHDK; CDR2 reads SYGVNS. CDR3 length: 13 residues. V lost 5 bases, J lost 6 bases, and 14 bases lay in between. The CDR3 DNA reads as TGTGCCAGCAGTTGGTACTATCCCTCCGAGCAGTACTTC. Its translation is CASSWYYPSEQYF.

The chain uses TRBV5-6 and TRBJ2-5; 10 bases match TRBD1. V shed 4 bases and J 5 bases; nucleotides not matched to a gene: 17. Per the germline V gene, CDR1 is SGHDT and CDR2 is YYEEEE. The CDR3 extends over 18 amino acids. The CDR3 DNA reads as TGTGCCAGCAGCGCGGGCGAGGACAGGGGGACCCTCGGTGAGACCCAGTACTTC. Amino acids: CASSAGEDRGTLGETQYF.